One TCR beta chain is described in this entry. Antigen specificity is unknown. This entry is derived from a study of siplizumab effects on memory and regulatory T cells. Study results and limitations: The study found naive T cells seemingly more diverse than memory cells and seemingly major alloresponse contributors.

The assay was immunoSEQ multiplex PCR, and TCRdb's table has in-frame clones only and misses some. The sample yields some 120,000 clones, roughly 95% seen once. V was clipped by 1 base and J by 10 bases, with 11 bases between them. This CDR3 is 13 amino acids long. Germline-derived CDR1 and CDR2 are SEHNR and FQNEAQ (reference sequence). The gene calls are TRBV7-9 and TRBJ1-5; D is possibly TRBD1 (5 bases). This sequence was found in a human donor in good health. Sequencing input: non-Treg CD4+ T cells sorted from blood. DNA of the CDR3: TGTGCCAGCAGCTTAGGGGAGAGGGGACCCCAGCATTTT. This encodes CASSLGERGPQHF.